This T cell receptor beta chain was recorded in a study of cytomegalovirus exposure and HLA in healthy donors. Broader study findings: V- and J-gene trimming in TCR beta was tied to a missense DCLRE1C variant by an analysis performed later. Accurate prediction of most subjects' HLA-A and HLA-B alleles from TCR beta sequences was reported.

Remarks on this clone: Its antigen is not identified.

It was with 60 Vbeta and 13 Jbeta primers that the PCR ran. As originally analysed: About 10 million of some 80 million unique TCR beta chains were shared, per a later count. The protocol was immunoSEQ multiplex PCR, while the TCRdb copy is restricted to in-frame clones and leaves out a portion. V and J calls and clone size are those listed in that table; D and trimming were worked out from the DNA. The table lists under 150,000 clones, about 79% of them singletons. This clonotype originated in a female donor in good health and CMV-seropositive. The sample taken for sequencing was PBMCs.

This CDR3 reads CASSLGSGETDTQYF. As DNA, the CDR3 is TGTGCCAGCAGCTTAGGGTCGGGAGAGACAGATACGCAGTATTTT. This chain uses TRBV7-3 with TRBJ2-3; tentatively, D is TRBD2 (6 bases). Trimming removed 2 bases at V and 3 bases at J, with 12 bases between. Looked up from germline, CDR1 is SGHTA and CDR2 is FQGTGA. The CDR3 spans 15 residues.